One T cell receptor (beta chain) is described in this entry. As yet, its antigen is unknown. Amplification by 5'RACE using constant-segment primers produced TCR alpha and TCR beta cDNA libraries that carried sample barcodes and UMIs. TCRdb re-called the 5' RACE reads through MiXCR, storing one row per CDR3 protein. The repertoire includes about 320,000 distinct CDR3 sequences, roughly an eighth of them detected once, and around a fifth sits in the top ten. Germline lookup yields CDR1 DFQATT and CDR2 SNEGSKA (reference sequence). Trimming cost V 3 bases and J 0 bases, with 6 bases left between them. The CDR3 is 12 amino acids. This sample is drawn from a study of T-cell memory formation after mild COVID-19. As for the study in general: There were largely donor-specific TCR clusters.

Study-wide results and limits: Second-wave clones that peaked on day 37 lacked confirmed SARS-CoV-2 specificity. The appearance of some responding clones in pre-infection memory suggested that cross-reactive memory joined.

This chain joins TRBV20-1 and TRBJ2-7, with D maybe TRBD2 (6 bases). The receptor was derived from a young man who had mild COVID-19 (a few samples of this study predate the infection). Cell type and time point are not known. The material sequenced was PBMCs or a T cell subset sorted from them (not recorded which). The CDR3 nucleotides read TGCAGTGCTAGCGGGGGCTCCTACGAGCAGTACGTC. Translated: CSASGGSYEQYV.